This T cell receptor beta chain was observed in a study of blood T cell repertoires in COVID-19. Whole-study context: The United States, Italy and Spain provided the acute and convalescent COVID-19 samples. T cells, B-cell-depleted T cells, or PBMCs provided the cDNA or gDNA that served as material.

Trimming left V 4 bases short and J 4 bases short, with 15 bases between. The CDR3 length is 15 residues. Germline V gene data show CDR1 as MDHEN and CDR2 as SYDVKM. Authors' analysis steps: Amplification with reference gene primers provided the estimates of nucleated cell counts. The protocol was immunoSEQ multiplex PCR, while the TCRdb copy is restricted to in-frame clones and leaves out a portion. D and trimming come from the DNA, and the V and J calls and clone size come from that table. This table holds over 60,000 clones, about four fifths found once. This clone has more than one count but fewer than ten.

V usage is TRBV28 and J usage is TRBJ2-3; TRBD2 is a possible D gene (6 bases). Specimen: peripheral blood. This receptor was identified in a human donor in a cohort sampled during active COVID-19. The CDR3 is CASSWGGPGADTQYF. The DNA for the CDR3 is TGTGCCAGCAGTTGGGGCGGGCCGGGGGCAGATACGCAGTATTTT.